This T cell receptor beta chain was recorded in a study of human T cells and chemical hapten exposure. The overall study: Women made up most patients, who had alopecia areata, totalis or universalis. The study's findings and limits: The immune response of these alopecia patients might not match healthy individuals'. TCRs above 1 in 1000 frequency stayed constant with DPC sensitization.

Of note for this clonotype: Its antigen is unidentified.

This sample's time point: pre-sensitization, week 0. Treatment defined: therapeutic diphenylcyclopropenone sensitization with weekly scalp DPC. Germline loops: CDR1 KGHSH, CDR2 LQKENI. Trimming stripped 3 bases from V and 4 bases from J, with 12 bases between. The CDR3 spans 14 residues. Library preparation tagged each individual cDNA molecule with a unique molecular identifier. TCRdb analysed the RACE reads with MiXCR anew, one entry per CDR3 protein. Counted here are more than 55,000 distinct CDR3 sequences, over 9% occurring once; the ten biggest clones make up 3% to 4.5%. The source of this sequence is a woman in her 40s with alopecia areata. Some clones in this sample may be carry-over from other donors' samples. The V gene is TRBV18, the J gene TRBJ1-2; D unclear. Material: whole blood, obtained in connection with sensitization to the hapten diphenylcyclopropenone (DPC). The CDR3 DNA follows: TGTGCCAGCTCACCGGTTGACACGCTCTATGGCTACACCTTC. Its translation is CASSPVDTLYGYTF.